The T cell receptor beta chain under discussion was sequenced for a study of T cells after somatic rescue of genetic block (dated by TCRdb to about 2020). Concerning the study at large: What the study looked at was long-term robustness, specifically in a T-cell system that came about through somatic rescue of a genetic block in T-cell development.

With regard to this clone: This receptor's antigen is unknown. No clone much larger than this one lies a single base away; base qualities are absent.

The library was prepared using the immunoSEQ multiplex PCR assay. As stored in TCRdb, this immuneACCESS dataset retains in-frame rearrangements with V and J assigned. A fraction of the clones does not appear; measured against another copy, unresolved V genes explain less than half of the discrepancy, and the remainder lacks a known reason. Present in this sample are 80,000 to 100,000 clones, around 89% of which were seen just once. Roughly 1.7% of the sample is held by the ten biggest clonotypes. Inclusive of the bounding cysteine and phenylalanine, the CDR3 is 16 residues long. Only the CDR3 region is kept as DNA, spanning 48 bases read in frame from base 1. Trimming takes 5 bases off V and 4 bases off J; junction bases not matched to a gene: 10. The germline V gene specifies SGHAT as CDR1 and FQNNGV as CDR2.

Material: peripheral blood mononuclear cells (PBMCs). This receptor was identified in a young woman. The V gene is TRBV11-2 and the J gene is TRBJ2-2, with 7 bases aligning to TRBD1. The DNA reads TGTGCCAGCAGCCTCAAGACAGGGCGATTCACCGGGGAGCTGTTTTTT. Its protein reads: CASSLKTGRFTGELFF.